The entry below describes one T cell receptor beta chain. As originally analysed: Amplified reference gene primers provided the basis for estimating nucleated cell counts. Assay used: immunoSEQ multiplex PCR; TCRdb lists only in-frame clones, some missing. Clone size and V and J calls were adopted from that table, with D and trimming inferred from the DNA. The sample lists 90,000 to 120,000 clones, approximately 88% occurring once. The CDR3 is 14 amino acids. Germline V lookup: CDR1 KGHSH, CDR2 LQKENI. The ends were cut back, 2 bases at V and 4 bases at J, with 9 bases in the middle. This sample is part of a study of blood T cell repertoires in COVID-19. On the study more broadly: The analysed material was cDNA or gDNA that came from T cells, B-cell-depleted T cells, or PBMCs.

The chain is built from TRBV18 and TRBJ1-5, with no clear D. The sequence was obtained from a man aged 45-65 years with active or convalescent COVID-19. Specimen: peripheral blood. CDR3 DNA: TGTGCCAGCTCACCAATAGGAGGTAATCAGCCCCAGCATTTT. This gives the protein CASSPIGGNQPQHF. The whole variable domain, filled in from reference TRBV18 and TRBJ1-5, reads NAGVMQNPRHLVRRRGQEARLRCSPMKGHSHVYWYRQLPEEGLKFMVYLQKENIIDESGMPKERFSAEFPKEGPSILRIQQVVRGDSAAYFCASSPIGGNQPQHFGDGTRLSIL.